The clone carrying this T cell receptor beta chain was counted ten times or more. Specified time point: after trial treatment. The treatment here: LDRT plus nivolumab, ipilimumab, low-dose cyclophosphamide and aspirin (RACIN trial). TRAV- and TRBV-specific primers, spanning alpha and beta chains, primed first-strand cDNA. Over approximately 20 PCR cycles, TCRs were amplified from a constant-region primer and V-primer adapter. TCRdb analysed the reads with MiXCR anew, one entry per CDR3 protein. The sample shows under 90,000 distinct CDR3 sequences, about a sixth of them seen only once. This CDR3 region has 16 residues. Per the germline V gene, CDR1 is SQVTM and CDR2 is ANQGSEA. The J segment lost 0 bases and the V segment lost 4 bases, leaving 6 bases of the junction unmatched. The sample belongs to a study of low-dose radiotherapy and immunotherapy resistance in tumors.

Sequenced here: PBMCs, sampled after low-dose radiotherapy plus immunotherapy. The sequence was obtained from a male donor with prostate cancer. The chain is built from TRBV29-1 and TRBJ2-3; 11 nucleotides agree with TRBD2. CDR3 loop: CSVGWGLAASTDTQYF. For the CDR3, the DNA is TGCAGCGTTGGCTGGGGACTAGCGGCTAGCACAGATACGCAGTATTTT.